The 14 T cell receptor beta chains presented below share a single source sample, sequenced in a study of control samples from healthy donors and cancer patients. TCRdb's table, derived via immunoSEQ multiplex PCR, lists solely in-frame clones and lacks some. The sample holds about 140,000 clones; 94% are singletons and the top ten take under 15%. Source material: blood. These receptors all come from a man in his forties in good health.

The CDR3, as DNA: TGTGCCAGTAGAACCTCACTCGGACGGAACACAGATACGCAGTATTTT. Protein sequence: CASRTSLGRNTDTQYF. V and J are TRBV19 and TRBJ2-3; D uncertain. Trimming cost V 6 bases and J 2 bases, with 18 bases left between them. CDR1 is LNHDA and CDR2 is SQIVND in the germline V gene (reference sequence). The CDR3 spans 16 residues. The variable domain in full, with the rest retrieved from reference TRBV19 and TRBJ2-3, is DGGITQSPKYLFRKEGQNVTLSCEQNLNHDAMYWYRQDPGQGLRLIYYSQIVNDFQKGDIAEGYSVSREKKESFPLTVTSAQKNPTAFYLCASRTSLGRNTDTQYFGPGTRLTVL.

V is TRBV5-6 and J is TRBJ1-2; the D is unclear. Trimming shortened V by 2 bases and J by 6 bases, and 17 bases separated the two germline ends. The CDR3 spans 15 residues. Germline loops: CDR1 SGHDT, CDR2 YYEEEE. The CDR3 DNA is TGTGCCAGCAGCTTCGACAAAACACGGATGGATGGCTACACCTTC. It codes for CASSFDKTRMDGYTF.

This clone was observed once. In nucleotides, the CDR3 is TGTGCCAGCAGTGAGGGACCGTATGGCTACACCTTC. It yields the protein CASSEGPYGYTF. This rearrangement joins TRBV6-1 to TRBJ1-2; a possible D gene is TRBD1 (5 bases). V lost 3 bases and J lost 5, with 7 bases in between. The V gene's germline CDR1 is MNHNS and CDR2 SASEGT. The CDR3 is 12 residues long.

Comment on this clone: Within the sample, other DNA sequences also encode this same CDR3. The rearrangement links TRBV28 to TRBJ2-2; D unclear. There are 13 residues in the CDR3. Trimming cost V 0 bases and J 4 bases, with 3 bases left between them. Looked up from germline, CDR1 is MDHEN and CDR2 is SYDVKM. Written as DNA, the CDR3 is TGTGCCAGCAGTTTATGGGGCACCGGGGAGCTGTTTTTT. As protein: CASSLWGTGELFF.

A few counts support this clone. This chain connects TRBV5-1 to TRBJ2-3, with D tentatively TRBD2 (7 bases). Trimming took off 4 bases at V and 3 bases at J, with 18 bases between the two ends. This CDR3 contains 16 residues. CDR1 and CDR2 (germline): SGHRS, YFSETQ. CDR3 sequence: CASSQGRGGATDTQYF. In DNA form, the CDR3 reads TGCGCCAGCAGCCAGGGGCGGGGAGGGGCAACAGATACGCAGTATTTT.

V gene TRBV13 combines with J gene TRBJ2-5, with 12 bases lining up with TRBD2. The J segment lost 4 bases and the V segment lost 5 bases, leaving 2 bases of the junction unmatched. Germline loops: CDR1 PRHDT, CDR2 FYEKMQ (reference sequence). CDR3 length: 14 residues. The CDR3 here is CASSLAGGRETQYF. The CDR3 DNA reads as TGTGCCAGCAGCCTAGCGGGGGGGCGAGAGACCCAGTACTTC.

The chain recombines TRBV7-9 with TRBJ1-2; D remains ambiguous. Germline-derived CDR1 and CDR2 are SEHNR and FQNEAQ (reference sequence). Trimming shortened V by 3 bases and J by 4 bases, and 12 bases separated the two germline ends. The CDR3 covers 14 residues. The CDR3 DNA reads as TGTGCCAGCAGCTTCCTTCGGATAGCCTATGGCTACACCTTC. It specifies CASSFLRIAYGYTF.

V is TRBV5-1 and J is TRBJ2-2; 7 bases align to TRBD1. The V gene end was trimmed by 3 bases and the J gene end by 0 bases; junction bases not matched to a gene: 2. The CDR3 runs to 15 residues. Germline assignment: CDR1 SGHRS and CDR2 YFSETQ. The CDR3 spells CASSSTGPNTGELFF. As DNA, the CDR3 is TGCGCCAGCAGCTCGACAGGGCCGAACACCGGGGAGCTGTTTTTT.

The chain joins TRBV9 to TRBJ2-1; 7 bases align to TRBD1. Germline trimming cut 3 bases from V and 6 bases from J; bases unmatched to any gene: 6. There are 14 residues in the CDR3. CDR1 is SGDLS and CDR2 is YYNGEE in the germline V gene. The CDR3 reads CASSGQGGSNEQFF. The CDR3 DNA reads as TGTGCCAGCAGCGGACAGGGTGGGTCCAATGAGCAGTTCTTC. The whole variable domain, filled in from reference TRBV9 and TRBJ2-1, reads DSGVTQTPKHLITATGQRVTLRCSPRSGDLSVYWYQQSLDQGLQFLIQYYNGEERAKGNILERFSAQQFPDLHSELNLSSLELGDSALYFCASSGQGGSNEQFFGPGTRLTVL.

The chain carries TRBV2 and TRBJ2-1; 8 bases align to TRBD1. Germline-derived CDR1 and CDR2 are SNHLY and FYNNEI. Trimming removed 6 bases from V and 2 bases from J; junction bases left unmatched: 3. This CDR3 is built from 14 residues. In DNA, the CDR3 is TGTGCCAGCAGGGAGGGACAGGCCTACAATGAGCAGTTCTTC. Its protein is CASREGQAYNEQFF.

DNA for the CDR3: TGTGCCAGCAGCGCGGGTCTAGCGGGAGACCAAGAGACCCAGTACTTC. It is translated as CASSAGLAGDQETQYF. V gene TRBV9 combines with J gene TRBJ2-5; 10 bases map to TRBD2. The germline gives CDR1 SGDLS, CDR2 YYNGEE. The CDR3 is 16 residues long. With V trimmed by 3 bases and J by 0 bases, 5 bases remained unmatched. The variable domain in full, completed from reference TRBV9 and TRBJ2-5, reads DSGVTQTPKHLITATGQRVTLRCSPRSGDLSVYWYQQSLDQGLQFLIQYYNGEERAKGNILERFSAQQFPDLHSELNLSSLELGDSALYFCASSAGLAGDQETQYFGPGTRLLVL.

V gene TRBV5-6 combines with J gene TRBJ2-3; a weak D match, TRBD2 (5 bases). Trimming took 4 bases from V and 6 from J, leaving 15 bases between them. Germline V gives CDR1 SGHDT, CDR2 YYEEEE. The CDR3 totals 14 residues. As DNA, the CDR3 is TGTGCCAGCAGCCGAGGGCGGTTCCGTGATACGCAGTATTTT. Protein: CASSRGRFRDTQYF.

Points on this clone: The sample carries other DNA sequences with the same CDR3. The J gene is TRBJ2-3, the V gene TRBV7-3; maybe TRBD1 (5 bases). CDR1 SGHTA and CDR2 FQGTGA come from the germline V gene. The CDR3 sequence is 13 residues long. V gave up 4 bases and J gave up 4 bases, with 9 bases separating them. The CDR3 DNA follows: TGTGCCAGCAGCTCTTCAGGGCCAGATACGCAGTATTTT. Translated, it gives CASSSSGPDTQYF. Full variable domain (missing parts from reference TRBV7-3 and TRBJ2-3): GAGVSQTPSNKVTEKGKYVELRCDPISGHTALYWYRQSLGQGPEFLIYFQGTGAADDSGLPNDRFFAVRPEGSVSTLKIQRTERGDSAVYLCASSSSGPDTQYFGPGTRLTVL.

In this sample, this clone turned up once. The chain has TRBV3-1 (or the pseudogene TRBV3-2) and TRBJ2-1, with D uncertain. CDR1 is LGHDT and CDR2 is YNNKEL in the germline V gene (reference sequence). The V gene lost 3 bases and the J gene lost 5 bases, with 11 bases spanning the gap. This CDR3 has 14 amino acids. This chain's CDR3 is CASSQKRIHNEQFF. DNA of the CDR3: TGTGCCAGCAGCCAGAAGAGGATCCACAATGAGCAGTTCTTC.